The 25 T cell receptor beta chains in this list originate from one sample, sequenced in a study of blood T cell repertoires in COVID-19. Only in-frame clones appear in the TCRdb table, and some are missing; sequencing was by immunoSEQ multiplex PCR. Of about 58,000 clones listed, approximately 89% are singletons. Sequencing was performed on peripheral blood. The receptors shown here come from an older woman with active COVID-19.

The chain employs TRBV27 and TRBJ2-3; D perhaps matches TRBD2 (5 bases). Per germline, CDR1 MNHEY and CDR2 SMNVEV (reference sequence). This CDR3 contains 14 residues. V was cut by 5 bases and J by 4 bases, with 13 bases left in between. DNA of the CDR3: TGTGCCAGCAGTCCCGGGGTAGTCCCAGATACGCAGTATTTT. Translated: CASSPGVVPDTQYF.

CDR3 in DNA: TGCGCCAGCAGCCAAGCCCCAGGGTCCTCCTACGAGCAGTACTTC. Its translation: CASSQAPGSSYEQYF. The gene calls are TRBV4-1 and TRBJ2-7; D possibly corresponds to TRBD1 (5 bases). There are 15 residues in the CDR3. Trimming pared 1 base from V and 0 bases from J, leaving 10 bases between. Germline V gives CDR1 MGHRA, CDR2 YSYEKL.

The chain uses TRBV29-1 and TRBJ2-3, with 14 bases matching TRBD2. Germline V gives CDR1 SQVTM, CDR2 ANQGSEA. The CDR3 consists of 14 residues. V was clipped by 6 bases and J by 4 bases; unmatched bases: 3. The CDR3 is CSVGTSGGADTQYF. In nucleotides, the CDR3 is TGCAGCGTCGGGACTAGCGGGGGAGCAGATACGCAGTATTTT.

V gene TRBV2 combines with J gene TRBJ2-2, with D possibly matching TRBD2 (6 bases). The length of the CDR3 is 15 residues. V gave up 4 bases and J gave up 5 bases, with 14 bases separating them. CDR1 is SNHLY, CDR2 FYNNEI, per germline. The CDR3 DNA reads as TGTGCCAGCAGTGCTCTGATCGCGGGGACCGGGGAGCTGTTTTTT. Encoded protein: CASSALIAGTGELFF.

The chain employs TRBV19 and TRBJ2-7; perhaps TRBD2 as D (5 bases). The germline gives CDR1 LNHDA, CDR2 SQIVND (reference sequence). CDR3 length: 14 amino acids. V dropped 3 bases and J dropped 6 bases, with 15 bases sitting between them. CDR3 region: CASSMGDSRGEQYF. CDR3 coding DNA: TGTGCCAGTAGTATGGGAGACTCTCGGGGCGAGCAGTACTTC.

The chain couples TRBV6-5 to TRBJ1-4; a possible D gene is TRBD1 (6 bases). Germline V gives CDR1 MNHEY, CDR2 SVGAGI. The V gene lost 6 bases and the J gene lost 5 bases, with 13 bases spanning the gap. This CDR3 is built from 14 residues. In DNA form, the CDR3 reads TGTGCCAGCAGCCCCGGACAGCTAAATGAAAAACTGTTTTTT. This encodes CASSPGQLNEKLFF.

This sequence joins TRBV2 and TRBJ1-3; D uncertain. The V gene's germline CDR1 is SNHLY and CDR2 FYNNEI. The CDR3 length is 14 residues. V was shortened by 6 bases and J by 0 bases, with 9 bases between the two germline ends. The CDR3: CASRTSDSGNTIYF. DNA of the CDR3: TGTGCCAGCAGGACTTCGGACTCTGGAAACACCATATATTTT.

This rearrangement joins TRBV7-2 to TRBJ2-1; no clear D gene. CDR1 is SGHTA and CDR2 is FQGNSA in the germline V gene. The V end lost 4 bases, the J end lost 6 bases, and 4 bases lay between the germline ends. This CDR3 spans 11 amino acids. The CDR3 nucleotides are TGTGCCAGCAGCTCTCTCAATGAGCAGTTCTTC. Translated, it gives CASSSLNEQFF.

The CDR3 here is CSVEAASGSYNEQFF. DNA for the CDR3: TGCAGCGTTGAAGCGGCTAGCGGTTCCTACAATGAGCAGTTCTTC. The chain recombines TRBV29-1 with TRBJ2-1; 7 bases agree with TRBD2. Germline V CDR1 and CDR2: SQVTM, ANQGSEA. The CDR3 covers 15 residues. V gave up 1 base and J gave up 1 base; unmatched junction bases: 4.

The genes are TRBV3-1 (or the pseudogene TRBV3-2) and TRBJ2-6, with D perhaps TRBD1 (5 bases). Trimming removed 0 bases from V and 6 bases from J, with 15 bases in between. CDR3 length: 17 amino acids. In germline, CDR1 is LGHDT, CDR2 YNNKEL (reference sequence). The CDR3 spells CASSQDRGFRLANVLTF. The CDR3 DNA reads as TGTGCCAGCAGCCAAGATAGGGGCTTCCGTTTGGCCAACGTCCTGACTTTC.

The chain employs TRBV7-2 and TRBJ2-2; 7 nucleotides line up with TRBD2. J gave up 9 bases and V 5 bases, and 15 bases lay outside the gene matches. Germline lookup yields CDR1 SGHTA and CDR2 FQGNSA. This CDR3 region has 16 residues. The CDR3 here is CASSPPLGGVTRELFF. CDR3 DNA sequence: TGTGCCAGCAGCCCACCCTTGGGGGGGGTAACCAGGGAGCTGTTTTTT.

This chain connects TRBV2 to TRBJ2-2; 8 bases match TRBD1. This CDR3 comprises 13 residues. Germline CDR1 and CDR2: SNHLY and FYNNEI. Germline trimming cut 7 bases from V and 7 bases from J; bases unmatched to any gene: 5. Written as DNA, the CDR3 is TGTGCCAGCAAAGCAGGGGGCAGCGGGGAGCTGTTTTTT. It yields the protein CASKAGGSGELFF.

This clone showed up just once. This chain links TRBV3-1 (or the pseudogene TRBV3-2) with TRBJ2-7; TRBD2 aligns across 8 bases. Germline V gives CDR1 LGHDT, CDR2 YNNKEL (reference sequence). CDR3 length equals 17 residues. V gave up 0 bases and J gave up 2 bases; unmatched junction bases: 9. In DNA form, the CDR3 reads TGTGCCAGCAGCCAAGAACTAGCGGAGCCAGTAGCCTACGAGCAGTACTTC. Its protein is CASSQELAEPVAYEQYF.

Here the CDR3 reads CASSNGMRTPLHF. CDR3 nucleotides: TGTGCCAGTAGTAACGGGATGAGGACACCCCTCCACTTT. This chain uses TRBV19 with TRBJ1-6, with D unclear. This CDR3 is 13 amino acids long. Germline CDR1 LNHDA, CDR2 SQIVND (reference sequence). Trimming took off 4 bases at V and 11 bases at J, with 12 bases between the two ends.

This clone was seen only once. V and J are TRBV7-2 and TRBJ2-1; tentative D call: TRBD1 (5 bases). V was shortened by 0 bases and J by 2 bases, with 8 bases between the two germline ends. This CDR3 region has 15 residues. The V gene's germline CDR1 is SGHTA and CDR2 FQGNSA. The CDR3: CASSLAKGPYNEQFF. The CDR3 DNA sequence: TGTGCCAGCAGCTTAGCCAAGGGGCCCTACAATGAGCAGTTCTTC. Full variable domain (remainder filled in from reference TRBV7-2 and TRBJ2-1): GAGVSQSPSNKVTEKGKDVELRCDPISGHTALYWYRQSLGQGLEFLIYFQGNSAPDKSGLPSDRFSAERTGGSVSTLTIQRTQQEDSAVYLCASSLAKGPYNEQFFGPGTRLTVL.

In nucleotides, the CDR3 is TGTGCCAGCAGCACGGGACTAGCGGGGGGGTATCGGGAGACCCAGTACTTC. It codes for CASSTGLAGGYRETQYF. The J gene is TRBJ2-5, the V gene TRBV5-4, with TRBD2 identical over 16 bases. The CDR3 length is 17 residues. With 4 bases clipped from V and 5 bases from J, the junction kept 8 bases outside the gene matches. Germline lookup yields CDR1 SGHNT and CDR2 YYREEE (reference sequence). The full variable domain, its missing parts supplied by reference TRBV5-4 and TRBJ2-5, is ETGVTQSPTHLIKTRGQQVTLRCSSQSGHNTVSWYQQALGQGPQFIFQYYREEENGRGNFPPRFSGLQFPNYSSELNVNALELDDSALYLCASSTGLAGGYRETQYFGPGTRLLVL.

This clone was observed a single time. The chain joins TRBV5-4 to TRBJ2-2; 7 bases are shared with TRBD2. The germline gives CDR1 SGHNT, CDR2 YYREEE (reference sequence). After removal of 4 bases from V and 3 bases from J, the junction contained 6 bases not matched to a gene. This CDR3 region has 15 residues. The chain's CDR3 is CASSPPGGHTGELFF. CDR3 bases: TGTGCCAGCAGCCCGCCGGGGGGTCACACCGGGGAGCTGTTTTTT.

A single count supports this clone. The chain carries TRBV5-6 and TRBJ2-7, with a tentative D call TRBD2 (6 bases). Germline V gene data show CDR1 as SGHDT and CDR2 as YYEEEE. CDR3 size: 16 residues. The germline V and J ends were trimmed by 0 bases and 1 base, with 14 bases remaining between them. The chain's CDR3 is CASSLARGSVSYEQYF. CDR3 DNA: TGTGCCAGCAGCTTGGCCCGGGGGAGCGTGTCCTACGAGCAGTACTTC.

V gene TRBV7-9 combines with J gene TRBJ1-2, with D possibly being TRBD1 (6 bases). The CDR3 has 13 amino acids. Trimming removed 1 base at V and 8 bases at J, with 11 bases between. CDR1 and CDR2 from the germline V gene are SEHNR and FQNEAQ (reference sequence). The CDR3 DNA reads as TGTGCCAGCAGCTTAGAAGGCCAGGGGGGCTACACCTTC. Protein: CASSLEGQGGYTF.

This chain joins TRBV6-2 or TRBV6-3 and TRBJ2-5; perhaps TRBD2 as D (5 bases). Germline lookup yields CDR1 MNHEY and CDR2 SVGEGT. Trimming left V 5 bases short and J 5 bases short, with 6 bases between. The CDR3 length is 11 residues. CDR3 sequence reads: CASSRGETQYF. For the CDR3, the DNA is TGTGCCAGCAGTCGAGGGGAGACCCAGTACTTC.

The V gene is TRBV7-6, the J gene TRBJ2-7, with D perhaps TRBD1 (6 bases). Trimming shortened V by 5 bases and J by 1 base, and 15 bases separated the two germline ends. This CDR3 comprises 15 residues. In germline, CDR1 is SGHVS, CDR2 FNYEAQ. The CDR3 coding sequence is TGTGCCAGCAGCCTCGGACAGAACCCTTCCTACGAGCAGTACTTC. Translation gives CASSLGQNPSYEQYF.

The chain employs TRBV6-5 and TRBJ2-7, with 7 bases matching TRBD1. The CDR3 is made up of 14 amino acids. Germline CDR1 reads MNHEY; CDR2 reads SVGAGI. J was trimmed by 4 bases and V by 2 bases; bases with no gene match: 5. CDR3 protein: CASSYLDRRYEQYF. The CDR3 DNA reads TGTGCCAGCAGTTACCTGGACAGGAGGTACGAGCAGTACTTC.

This chain uses TRBV10-3 with TRBJ1-1; the match to TRBD1 covers 11 bases. CDR1 is ENHRY and CDR2 is SYGVKD in the germline V gene. J gave up 0 bases and V 6 bases, and 12 bases lay outside the gene matches. CDR3 length equals 18 residues. The CDR3 loop is CAISGFRTGGEMNTEAFF. CDR3 bases: TGTGCCATCAGCGGATTTAGGACAGGGGGCGAGATGAACACTGAAGCTTTCTTT.

The J gene is TRBJ2-1, the V gene TRBV5-1, with 7 bases that match TRBD1. V was clipped by 0 bases and J by 4 bases; unmatched bases: 7. The CDR3 is made up of 16 amino acids. CDR1 and CDR2 (germline): SGHRS, YFSETQ. The CDR3 sequence is CASSLAGTVQYNEQFF. CDR3 nucleotide sequence: TGCGCCAGCAGCTTGGCCGGGACAGTACAGTACAATGAGCAGTTCTTC.

CDR3 residues: CSVEGGMDTEAFF. CDR3 nucleotides: TGCAGCGTTGAGGGGGGGATGGACACTGAAGCTTTCTTT. The genes are TRBV29-1 and TRBJ1-1; weak D call: TRBD1 (5 bases). The CDR3 is made up of 13 amino acids. Trimming took off 3 bases at V and 3 bases at J, with 11 bases between the two ends. CDR1 is SQVTM and CDR2 is ANQGSEA in the germline V gene.